The source of this T cell receptor (beta chain) is a study of T cell clones after liver transplantation. Study details: In this trial, immunosuppression withdrawal was attempted within 2 years of liver transplant. Tolerant meant at least one year fully off immunosuppression without liver enzymes above twice normal. Standard immunosuppression, with no induction, continued until 12-24 months after transplant. Study results and limitations: Post-transplant, graft-donor-reactive CD4 TCRbeta sequences in blood dropped significantly in 5 of 8 subjects.

CDR1 is SGHRS, CDR2 YFSETQ, per germline. V was pared by 2 bases and J by 12 bases, with 15 bases of the junction left unmatched. The CDR3 runs to 16 residues. TCRdb's copy holds only in-frame clones and misses some; the assay was immunoSEQ multiplex PCR. The sample contains around 75,000 clones, 80% to 90% of which appear only once. Details on this clone: What it binds is not known.

The sequencing here drew on CD4+ T cells from blood, taken 48 months after liver transplant. The V and J genes are TRBV5-1 and TRBJ2-1; 9 bases are a match to TRBD2. The TCR comes from a human patient who received a liver transplant. The T cells may come from the graft donor. The CDR3 coding sequence is TGCGCCAGCAGCTTCGGACGGCGGGAGGGCCTTTCGGGGCAGTTCTTC. Translating gives CASSFGRREGLSGQFF.